By its share, the clone carrying this T cell receptor (beta chain) is medium-sized. Its cognate antigen is unknown. The data were taken from a study of T cell repertoires in aging, cancer and after chemotherapy. Study at large: The full dataset contained 9.1 million or so TCR reads. General observations from the study: In healthy donors, age-related TCR diversity loss mainly reflected lost richness. Age-matched healthy donors had significantly more diverse, less clonal blood TCR repertoires than untreated cancer patients.

Peripheral blood genomic DNA, not sorted cells or RNA, was the template. The CDR3 loop spans 13 amino acids. V lost 5 bases and J lost 6, with 14 bases in between. Germline-derived CDR1 and CDR2 are LNHNV and YYDKDF (reference sequence). Multiplex touch-down PCR with TRB-A/B primers amplified rearranged V-D-J TRB sequences. TCRdb re-called the multiplex PCR reads with MiXCR, one entry per CDR3 protein. The data hold under 9,000 distinct CDR3 sequences, with about 32% observed a single time. V is TRBV15 and J is TRBJ2-7; D ambiguous. Sequencing was done on a sample of blood. The clonotype was recovered from a human donor with a blood cancer. The chain's CDR3 is CATSHTQGVEQYF. CDR3 DNA: TGTGCCACCAGCCACACGCAAGGAGTCGAGCAGTACTTC.